The entry below describes one T cell receptor (beta chain). Its antigen is unidentified. This record comes from a study of T cells in Graves' hyperthyroidism and ophthalmopathy. Study background: Peripheral blood was taken when the disease was first diagnosed, before any treatment began.

Not enrolled were patients with uncontrolled infection, other autoimmune disease, pregnancy or lactation. Orbital computed tomography and thyroid ultrasound, together with serum TRAb and thyroxine and clinical symptoms, were used for diagnoses. Authors of the study amplified TCR beta CDR3 regions from RNA transcripts. Using the HTBI primer set, a first-round RT-PCR was run on the TCR CDR3. One entry per CDR3 protein results from TCRdb running MiXCR on the multiplex PCR reads. The table includes 700,000 to 950,000 distinct CDR3 sequences, over 35% detected once. Trimming cost V 7 bases and J 13 bases; bases outside gene matches: 12. The CDR3 runs 12 residues. CDR1 and CDR2 from the germline V gene are LNHDA and SQIVND (reference sequence). Study-level points and caveats: In blood, most of the thyroid clonotypes expanded above 0.001 were also present.

The clonotype comes from a woman aged 40 to 50 with Graves' hyperthyroidism. Sequenced: blood. The J gene is TRBJ2-5, the V gene TRBV19; 7 bases agree with TRBD2. The CDR3 DNA reads TGTGCCAGTACCACCTCTAGCGGCCTGCGGTACTTC. It yields the protein CASTTSSGLRYF.